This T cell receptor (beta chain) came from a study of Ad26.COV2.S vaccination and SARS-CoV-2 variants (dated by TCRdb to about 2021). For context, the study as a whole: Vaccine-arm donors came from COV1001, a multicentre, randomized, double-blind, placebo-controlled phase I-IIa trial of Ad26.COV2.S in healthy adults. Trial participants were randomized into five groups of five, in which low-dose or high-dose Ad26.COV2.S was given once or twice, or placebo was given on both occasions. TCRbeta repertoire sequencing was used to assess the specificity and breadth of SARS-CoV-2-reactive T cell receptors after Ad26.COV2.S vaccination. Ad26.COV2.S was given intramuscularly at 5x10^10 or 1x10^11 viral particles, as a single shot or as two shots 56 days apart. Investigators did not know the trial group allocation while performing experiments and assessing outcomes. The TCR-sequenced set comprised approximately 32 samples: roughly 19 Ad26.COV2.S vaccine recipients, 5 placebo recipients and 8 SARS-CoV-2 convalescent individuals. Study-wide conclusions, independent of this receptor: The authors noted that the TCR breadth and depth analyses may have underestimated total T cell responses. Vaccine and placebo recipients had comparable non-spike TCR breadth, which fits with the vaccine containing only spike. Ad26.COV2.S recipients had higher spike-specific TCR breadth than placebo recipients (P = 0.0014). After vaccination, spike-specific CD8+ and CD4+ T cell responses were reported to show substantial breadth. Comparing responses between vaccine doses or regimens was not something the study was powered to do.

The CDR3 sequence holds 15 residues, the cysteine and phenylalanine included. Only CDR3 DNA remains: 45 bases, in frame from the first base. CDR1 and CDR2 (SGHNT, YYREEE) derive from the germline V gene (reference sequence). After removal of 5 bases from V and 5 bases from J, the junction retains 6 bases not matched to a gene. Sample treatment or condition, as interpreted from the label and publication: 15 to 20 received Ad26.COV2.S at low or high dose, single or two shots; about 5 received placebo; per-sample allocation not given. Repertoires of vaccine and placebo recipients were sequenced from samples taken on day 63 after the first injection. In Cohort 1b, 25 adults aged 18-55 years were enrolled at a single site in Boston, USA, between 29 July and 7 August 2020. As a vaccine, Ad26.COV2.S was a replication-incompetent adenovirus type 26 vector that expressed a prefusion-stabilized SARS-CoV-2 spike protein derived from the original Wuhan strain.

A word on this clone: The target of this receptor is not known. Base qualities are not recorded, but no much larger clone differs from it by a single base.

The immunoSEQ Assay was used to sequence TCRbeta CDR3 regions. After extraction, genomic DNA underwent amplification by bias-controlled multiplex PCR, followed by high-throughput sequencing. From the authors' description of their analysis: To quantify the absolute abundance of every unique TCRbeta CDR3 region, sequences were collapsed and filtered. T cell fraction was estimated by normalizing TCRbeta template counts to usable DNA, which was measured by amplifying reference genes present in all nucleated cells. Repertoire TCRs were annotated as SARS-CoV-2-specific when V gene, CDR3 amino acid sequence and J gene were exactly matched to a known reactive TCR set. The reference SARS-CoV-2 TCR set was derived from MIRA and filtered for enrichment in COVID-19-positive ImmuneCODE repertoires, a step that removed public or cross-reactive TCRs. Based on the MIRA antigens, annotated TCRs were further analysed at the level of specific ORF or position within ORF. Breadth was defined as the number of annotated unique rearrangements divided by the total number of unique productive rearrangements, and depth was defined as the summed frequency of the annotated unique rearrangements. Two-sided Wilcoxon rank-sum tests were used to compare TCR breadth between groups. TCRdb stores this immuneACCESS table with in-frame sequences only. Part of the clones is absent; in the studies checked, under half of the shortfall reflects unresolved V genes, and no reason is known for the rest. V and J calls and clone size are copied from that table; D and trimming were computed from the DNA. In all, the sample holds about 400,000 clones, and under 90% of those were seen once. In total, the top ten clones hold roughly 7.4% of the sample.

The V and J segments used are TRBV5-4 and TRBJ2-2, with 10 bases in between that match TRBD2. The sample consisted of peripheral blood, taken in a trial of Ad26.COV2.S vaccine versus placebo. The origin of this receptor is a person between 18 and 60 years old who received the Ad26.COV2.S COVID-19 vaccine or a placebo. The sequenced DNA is TGTGCCAGCAGTACAGCGGGGGGGCGAACCGGGGAGCTGTTTTTT. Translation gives CASSTAGGRTGELFF.